The rows below give T cell receptor beta chains drawn from one sample of a study of human T cells and chemical hapten exposure. Via MiXCR, TCRdb re-called the RACE reads, giving one row per CDR3 protein. This table holds about 120,000 distinct CDR3 sequences, 9% to 14% found once. This specimen consisted of whole blood, obtained in connection with sensitization to the hapten diphenylcyclopropenone (DPC). The receptors originated from a woman in her 50s with alopecia areata. Some clones in this sample may be carry-over from other donors' samples. Each CDR3 is given with its conserved first and last residue. The D gene is left open where the match is weak. Clone size is given for some rows only: seen once, a few or many times, or a class if the clone is expanded.

TGCGCCAGCAGCCAAACCCTGGAGAGGGACGAGCAGTACTTC | CASSQTLERDEQYF | TRBJ2-7 | - | many | TRBV4-3
TGCAGTGCTTGGACTCCTATCTACAATGAGCAGTTCTTC | CSAWTPIYNEQFF | TRBJ2-1 | - | few | TRBV20-1
TGTGCCAGCAGCTTACAGGTTTTTGGCAGTTCACCCCTCCACTTT | CASSLQVFGSSPLHF | TRBJ1-6 | - | - | TRBV7-9
TGCAGCGTTGGGGGACAGGGGAGCACAGATACGCAGTATTTT | CSVGGQGSTDTQYF | TRBJ2-3 | TRBD1 | few | TRBV29-1
TGCAGTGCCAATGGACAGAACAATGAAAAACTGTTTTTT | CSANGQNNEKLFF | TRBJ1-4 | - | - | TRBV20-1
TGTGCCAGCAGCCACAGGGGTCAAGAGACCCAGTACTTC | CASSHRGQETQYF | TRBJ2-5 | TRBD1 | few | TRBV9
TGTGCCAGCAGTTTATCGGGTAGCCAGCCCCAGCATTTT | CASSLSGSQPQHF | TRBJ1-5 | - | many | TRBV27
TGTGCCAGCAGGAACGGGGGCGGGGGCCAAGAGACCCAGTACTTC | CASRNGGGGQETQYF | TRBJ2-5 | - | - | TRBV6-6
TGTGCCAGCAGCTCACGCCTGCCGGGGGAGCAGTACTTC | CASSSRLPGEQYF | TRBJ2-7 | - | many | TRBV7-2
TGCGCCAGCAACCCTTTCCAGATCGGTCTCAATGAGCAGTTCTTC | CASNPFQIGLNEQFF | TRBJ2-1 | - | many | TRBV5-1
TGCAGTGCTAGAGAGGGACTAGCGTGGAACAACAATGAGCAGTTCTTC | CSAREGLAWNNNEQFF | TRBJ2-1 | TRBD2 | - | TRBV20-1
TGTGCCAGCAGTCCCCCCCGAGTGGAGCAGTACTTC | CASSPPRVEQYF | TRBJ2-7 | - | few | TRBV28
TGTGCCAGCAGTGATCAGATCTATGGCTACACCTTC | CASSDQIYGYTF | TRBJ1-2 | - | - | TRBV2
TGTGCCAGCAGCCCCCATACTGCCTCTGGGGCCAACGTCCTGACTTTC | CASSPHTASGANVLTF | TRBJ2-6 | - | few | TRBV9
TGTGCCAGTGGGTCTTCGCTTGAGCAGTTCTTC | CASGSSLEQFF | TRBJ2-1 | - | few | TRBV6-6
TGTGCCAGCAGCGGACCTTGCGAGACAGACTGCGAGCAGTACTTC | CASSGPCETDCEQYF | TRBJ2-7 | - | - | TRBV21-1
TGCGCCAGCAGCGGTGACCGGACCTATAATTCACCCCTCCACTTT | CASSGDRTYNSPLHF | TRBJ1-6 | - | - | TRBV5-1
TGTGCCAGCAGAAACCCGACAGCCCGACTTGAAAAACTGTTTTTT | CASRNPTARLEKLFF | TRBJ1-4 | - | - | TRBV2
TGTGCCAGCTCACCAGAGGGGGGTAGCACAGATACGCAGTATTTT | CASSPEGGSTDTQYF | TRBJ2-3 | - | few | TRBV18
TGTGCCAGCAGCTTAGACAGACAAGAGACCCAGTACTTC | CASSLDRQETQYF | TRBJ2-5 | - | many | TRBV11-2
TGCAGCGTTGAAAGAAAACAGAACACTGAAGCTTTCTTT | CSVERKQNTEAFF | TRBJ1-1 | - | many | TRBV29-1
TGCAGTCTTCCGGTAGCGGGGAGGTACGAGCAGTACTTC | CSLPVAGRYEQYF | TRBJ2-7 | TRBD2 | few | TRBV20-1
TGCAGCGTTGAAAAGTCACGAACCGGGGAGCTGTTTTTT | CSVEKSRTGELFF | TRBJ2-2 | - | - | TRBV29-1